Following are 18 T cell receptor beta chains from one sample sequenced in a study of blood T cell repertoires in COVID-19. Measured with immunoSEQ multiplex PCR; TCRdb has only the in-frame clones, and not every one. The sample lists some 69,000 clones; roughly 79% were seen once. Sequenced input: peripheral blood. Receptors originate from a human donor in a cohort sampled during active COVID-19.

The chain uses TRBV27 and TRBJ1-1; D might be TRBD1 (5 bases). This CDR3 has 14 amino acids. Germline CDR1 reads MNHEY; CDR2 reads SMNVEV (reference sequence). V dropped 5 bases and J dropped 1 base, with 11 bases sitting between them. The CDR3 is CASSPGRENTEAFF. The CDR3, as DNA: TGTGCCAGCAGTCCCGGCAGGGAGAACACTGAAGCTTTCTTT.

This sequence joins TRBV11-2 and TRBJ2-1; TRBD2 aligns across 9 bases. The junction had 7 bases not matched to a gene; V was cut back by 5 bases and J by 2 bases. The CDR3 is 16 residues long. Germline CDR1 reads SGHAT; CDR2 reads FQNNGV. The CDR3: CASSRKASGTYNEQFF. The CDR3 DNA reads as TGTGCCAGCAGCCGAAAGGCTAGCGGGACCTACAATGAGCAGTTCTTC.

This clone has more than one count but fewer than ten. The CDR3 loop reads CASRGTATNYGYTF. The CDR3 nucleotides are TGTGCCAGCAGAGGGACAGCTACTAACTATGGCTACACCTTC. The chain links TRBV2 to TRBJ1-2, with 7 bases that match TRBD1. V dropped 6 bases and J dropped 0; count of bases not matched to a gene: 4. The CDR3 covers 14 residues. Looked up from germline, CDR1 is SNHLY and CDR2 is FYNNEI.

The rearrangement uses TRBV24-1 and TRBJ2-5; 8 bases fit TRBD1. Trimming at V came to 1 base and at J to 4 bases, leaving 1 base not matched to a gene. The CDR3 extends over 14 amino acids. Germline loops: CDR1 KGHDR, CDR2 SFDVKD. The CDR3 protein is CATSDLTGGETQYF. CDR3 nucleotide sequence: TGTGCCACCAGTGATTTAACAGGGGGAGAGACCCAGTACTTC.

The rearrangement links TRBV6-6 to TRBJ2-7, with TRBD2 as a possible D gene (5 bases). V was clipped by 6 bases and J by 5 bases, with 11 bases between them. CDR3 length: 12 amino acids. Germline CDR1 reads MNHNY; CDR2 reads SVGAGI (reference sequence). For the CDR3, the DNA is TGTGCCAGCAGCTTCAGCGGCGACGAGCAGTACTTC. Amino acids: CASSFSGDEQYF.

The rearrangement joins TRBV5-1 to TRBJ1-6; 8 nucleotides agree with TRBD1. Trimming removed 3 bases from V and 7 bases from J; junction bases left unmatched: 3. This CDR3 has 14 amino acids. Germline V gene lookup returns CDR1 SGHRS and CDR2 YFSETQ. The CDR3 region is CASSSGTGNSPLHF. CDR3 sequence (DNA): TGCGCCAGCAGCTCCGGGACAGGAAATTCACCCCTCCACTTT.

The chain links TRBV7-8 to TRBJ1-5; no definite D call. CDR1 is SGHVS and CDR2 is FQNEAQ in the germline V gene. There are 14 residues in the CDR3. V gave up 4 bases and J gave up 7 bases, with 14 bases separating them. The CDR3 DNA follows: TGTGCCAGCAGCTCACTAGGAATCGGACAGCCCCAGCATTTT. Translated, it gives CASSSLGIGQPQHF.

The genes are TRBV5-6 and TRBJ1-6; TRBD1 matches 7 bases. Germline assignment: CDR1 SGHDT and CDR2 YYEEEE. CDR3 length: 15 residues. The J segment lost 3 bases and the V segment lost 4 bases, leaving 4 bases of the junction unmatched. The CDR3 sequence: CASSGGQSYNSPLHF. The CDR3 bases are TGTGCCAGCAGCGGGGGACAGAGCTATAATTCACCCCTCCACTTT.

This clone was detected only once. V gene TRBV9 combines with J gene TRBJ2-1; maybe TRBD1 (7 bases). This CDR3 has 16 amino acids. Germline loops: CDR1 SGDLS, CDR2 YYNGEE. Trimming cost V 0 bases and J 0 bases, with 10 bases left between them. The chain's CDR3 is CASSVAGGLSYNEQFF. In DNA, the CDR3 is TGTGCCAGCAGCGTAGCAGGGGGGCTCTCCTACAATGAGCAGTTCTTC.

The chain couples TRBV4-1 to TRBJ2-7; 11 nucleotides align to TRBD1. CDR3 length: 15 amino acids. Germline loops: CDR1 MGHRA, CDR2 YSYEKL. With 2 bases clipped from V and 4 bases from J, the junction kept 4 bases outside the gene matches. DNA for the CDR3: TGCGCCAGCAGCCAACCCCGGGACAGGGGGTACGAGCAGTACTTC. The encoded protein is CASSQPRDRGYEQYF.

The V and J genes are TRBV11-2 and TRBJ1-4, with D possibly TRBD1 on 6 matching bases. The CDR3 runs 12 residues. The ends were cut back, 5 bases at V and 12 bases at J, with 13 bases in the middle. Germline V lookup: CDR1 SGHAT, CDR2 FQNNGV. Written as DNA, the CDR3 is TGTGCCAGCAGCCGAGGGGCAGGGGAACTGTTTTTT. Translating gives CASSRGAGELFF. The complete variable domain, with remaining parts taken from reference TRBV11-2 and TRBJ1-4, reads EAGVAQSPRYKIIEKRQSVAFWCNPISGHATLYWYQQILGQGPKLLIQFQNNGVVDDSQLPKDRFSAERLKGVDSTLKIQPAKLEDSAVYLCASSRGAGELFFGSGTQLSVL.

V and J are TRBV5-1 and TRBJ2-5; TRBD1 aligns across 7 bases. The ends lost 6 bases at V and 2 bases at J; junction bases unmatched: 10. The CDR3 sequence is 15 residues long. Germline-derived CDR1 and CDR2 are SGHRS and YFSETQ. CDR3 DNA: TGCGCCAGCACTGTGGGGGCAGGGGGTCAAGAGACCCAGTACTTC. Its protein product is CASTVGAGGQETQYF.

This clone turned up a few times. V is TRBV27 and J is TRBJ2-1; 9 bases are shared with TRBD2. This CDR3 contains 19 residues. CDR1 and CDR2 (germline): MNHEY, SMNVEV (reference sequence). V trimming: 5 bases; J trimming: 1 base; junction bases outside the gene matches: 15. DNA for the CDR3: TGTGCCAGCAGTCTTAGGCGGAGTAGCGGGAGCAAGTCCTACAATGAGCAGTTCTTC. Its protein product is CASSLRRSSGSKSYNEQFF.

The chain combines TRBV3-1 (or the pseudogene TRBV3-2) with TRBJ2-7; D uncertain. V dropped 0 bases and J dropped 2 bases, with 8 bases sitting between them. The germline CDR1 and CDR2 sequences are LGHDT and YNNKEL (reference sequence). This CDR3 is built from 14 residues. In DNA, the CDR3 is TGTGCCAGCAGCCAAGATCTAATAACCTACGAGCAGTACTTC. Its protein product is CASSQDLITYEQYF.

J is TRBJ2-1 and V is TRBV5-6; 8 bases are a match to TRBD1. V shed 4 bases, J shed 7 bases, and the junction held 4 bases outside the gene matches. The CDR3 extends over 13 amino acids. CDR1 and CDR2 (germline): SGHDT, YYEEEE. This CDR3 reads CASSHRGENEQFF. The CDR3 DNA sequence: TGTGCCAGCAGCCACAGGGGGGAAAATGAGCAGTTCTTC.

This sequence joins TRBV10-3 and TRBJ1-4; D might be TRBD1 (6 bases). Germline-derived CDR1 and CDR2 are ENHRY and SYGVKD. There are 15 residues in the CDR3. Trimming removed 6 bases at V and 2 bases at J, with 13 bases between. CDR3 residues: CAISPQGQTNEKLFF. As DNA, the CDR3 is TGTGCCATCAGCCCCCAGGGGCAGACTAATGAAAAACTGTTTTTT.

The CDR3 loop reads CASSIEGGNQPQHF. CDR3 nucleotides: TGTGCCAGTAGTATAGAAGGGGGCAATCAGCCCCAGCATTTT. The J gene is TRBJ1-5, the V gene TRBV19; D is possibly TRBD1 (5 bases). This CDR3 has 14 amino acids. From germline, CDR1 is LNHDA and CDR2 SQIVND (reference sequence). Trimming left V 0 bases short and J 2 bases short, with 5 bases between.

The CDR3 region is CASSDGRGNEKLFF. CDR3 DNA sequence: TGTGCCAGCAGTGATGGGAGGGGCAATGAAAAACTGTTTTTT. This chain connects TRBV2 to TRBJ1-4; weak D call: TRBD1 (5 bases). With 3 bases removed from V and 5 bases from J, the gap between germline ends came to 10 bases. Germline V lookup: CDR1 SNHLY, CDR2 FYNNEI. The CDR3 extends over 14 amino acids.